The source of this T cell receptor (beta chain) is a study of blood T cell repertoires in COVID-19 (dated by TCRdb to 2019 to 2021). General notes on the study: Samples covering the acute and convalescent phases of COVID-19 were provided by collaborators in the United States, Italy and Spain. The material from the prospective study consisted of cDNA or gDNA derived from T cells, B-cell-depleted T cells, or PBMCs. Deeply sampled blood TCRbeta repertoires from subjects exposed to, actively infected with, or recovered from COVID-19 were included in the dataset. The repertoires were released in a freely available public database intended as a resource for research on the immune response to SARS-CoV-2. Samples were obtained from the ongoing ImmuneRACE study (first 160 participants) and from some 1,200 subjects provided by 6 global collaborators. Nearly every sample came with metadata listing a de-identified subject ID, COVID-19 status, age in years and sex. HLA class I and class II types, where available, came from metadata supplied by the sample provider rather than from assay-based typing.

On the study overall, not on this receptor specifically: The amount of clinical and demographic metadata varied by source and participant and was provided uncurated.

The immunoSEQ Assay, a bias-controlled multiplex PCR, was used to amplify TCRbeta CDR3 regions from genomic DNA. In the authors' own workflow: The number of nucleated cells in each sample was estimated from the amplification of reference gene primers within the assay. To quantify the absolute abundance of each unique TCRbeta CDR3 rearrangement, sequence reads were collapsed and filtered. For each sample, productive Simpson clonality was calculated by taking the square root of Simpson's diversity index across productive rearrangements. TCRdb stores this immuneACCESS table with in-frame sequences only. Part of the clones is absent; in the studies checked, under half of the shortfall reflects unresolved V genes, and no reason is known for the rest. V and J calls and clone size come straight from that table; D and trimming were deduced from the DNA. In this sample the table shows 200,000 to 300,000 clones, approximately 86% of which occur a single time. The ten most abundant clones make up about 2% of the sample.

As to this clone: Its antigen is unknown. Per-base qualities were not stored, and no clone one base away is much larger.

Each collaborating institution followed its own protocols to collect whole blood in K2EDTA tubes. For TCRbeta analysis, collaborator samples were shipped as frozen whole blood, as isolated PBMCs, or as DNA extracted from either sample type. Sequenced material: peripheral blood. The sequence was collected from a young man with active or convalescent COVID-19.

The nucleotide sequence is given as TGTGCCAGCACAGACGGCCGGGACAGACGAGGCTACACCTTC. This encodes CASTDGRDRRGYTF. The chain is made from TRBV2 and TRBJ1-2, with 7 bases matching TRBD1. Germline trimming amounts to 7 bases on V and 8 bases on J, with 13 as the count of junction bases outside the gene matches. The CDR3 runs 14 residues from the cysteine to the phenylalanine. Solely the CDR3 DNA is kept, with 42 bases framed from the first base. According to the germline V gene, CDR1 reads SNHLY and CDR2 reads FYNNEI.